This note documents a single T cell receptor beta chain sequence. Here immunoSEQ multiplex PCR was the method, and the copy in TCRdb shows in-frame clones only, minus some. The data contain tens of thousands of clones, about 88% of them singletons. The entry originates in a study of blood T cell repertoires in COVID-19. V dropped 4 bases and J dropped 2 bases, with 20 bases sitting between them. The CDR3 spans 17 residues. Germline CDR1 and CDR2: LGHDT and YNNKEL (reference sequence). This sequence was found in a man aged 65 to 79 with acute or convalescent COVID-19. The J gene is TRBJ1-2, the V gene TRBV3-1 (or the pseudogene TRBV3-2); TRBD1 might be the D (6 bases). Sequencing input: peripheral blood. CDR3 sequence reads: CASSLHRDNKRNYGYTF. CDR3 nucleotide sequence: TGTGCCAGCAGCCTCCACCGGGACAACAAAAGGAACTATGGCTACACCTTC.